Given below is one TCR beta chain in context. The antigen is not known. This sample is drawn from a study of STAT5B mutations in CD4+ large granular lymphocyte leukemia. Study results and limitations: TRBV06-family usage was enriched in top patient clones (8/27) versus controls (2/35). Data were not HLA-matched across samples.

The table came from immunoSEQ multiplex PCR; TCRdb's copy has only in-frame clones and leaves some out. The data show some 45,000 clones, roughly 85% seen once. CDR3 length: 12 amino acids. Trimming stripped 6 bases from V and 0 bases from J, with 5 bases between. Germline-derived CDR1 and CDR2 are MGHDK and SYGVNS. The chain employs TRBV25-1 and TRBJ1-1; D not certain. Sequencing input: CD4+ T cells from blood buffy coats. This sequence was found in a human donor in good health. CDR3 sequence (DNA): TGTGCCAGCAGGGGAGTGAACACTGAAGCTTTCTTT. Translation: CASRGVNTEAFF.